Shown below are 5 T cell receptor beta chains from a single sample sequenced in a study of cytomegalovirus exposure and HLA in healthy donors. PCR amplification relied on 60 Vbeta primers (plus 13 Jbeta primers). Clones were read by immunoSEQ multiplex PCR, and TCRdb kept only the in-frame ones, dropping some. The table for this sample gives about 130,000 clones. Sequencing was performed on PBMCs. These receptors were taken from a man aged 30-40 years in good health and CMV-seronegative.

This chain connects TRBV4-1 to TRBJ2-3, with TRBD2 matching 11 bases. This CDR3 has 17 amino acids. CDR1 is MGHRA, CDR2 YSYEKL, per germline. After removal of 7 bases from V and 6 bases from J, the junction contained 15 bases not matched to a gene. CDR3 sequence reads: CASTSTFLAGGGDTQYF. The CDR3 DNA reads TGCGCCAGCACCTCAACCTTCCTAGCGGGAGGAGGTGATACGCAGTATTTT.

The rearrangement joins TRBV11-2 to TRBJ2-3; TRBD2 matches at 10 bases. J gave up 2 bases and V 2 bases, and 4 bases lay outside the gene matches. Germline values: CDR1 SGHAT, CDR2 FQNNGV. This CDR3 region has 16 residues. CDR3 sequence reads: CASSLLSGRATDTQYF. The CDR3 DNA is TGTGCCAGCAGCTTATTAAGCGGGAGGGCCACAGATACGCAGTATTTT.

The V call is TRBV5-1, the J call TRBJ2-3; 7 bases are shared with TRBD2. The CDR3 length is 15 residues. Trimming took 3 bases from V and 3 from J; bases not matched to a gene: 7. Looked up from germline, CDR1 is SGHRS and CDR2 is YFSETQ. The CDR3 reads CASSYAGERTDTQYF. DNA of the CDR3: TGCGCCAGCAGCTACGCGGGAGAAAGGACAGATACGCAGTATTTT.

The V and J genes are TRBV7-9 and TRBJ2-7; 9 nucleotides line up with TRBD1. CDR1 is SEHNR, CDR2 FQNEAQ, per germline (reference sequence). J was trimmed by 4 bases and V by 7 bases; bases with no gene match: 8. The CDR3 totals 14 residues. CDR3 nucleotide sequence: TGTGCCAGCAACTTGGGACAGGGAAGTTACGAGCAGTACTTC. Protein sequence: CASNLGQGSYEQYF.

The chain carries TRBV19 and TRBJ1-1, with D possibly being TRBD1 (6 bases). Trimming took 5 bases from V and 1 from J, leaving 14 bases between them. The germline V gene encodes CDR1 LNHDA and CDR2 SQIVND (reference sequence). This CDR3 has 15 amino acids. CDR3: CASSLQGRGNTEAFF. In nucleotides, the CDR3 is TGTGCCAGTAGTTTACAGGGCCGGGGGAACACTGAAGCTTTCTTT.